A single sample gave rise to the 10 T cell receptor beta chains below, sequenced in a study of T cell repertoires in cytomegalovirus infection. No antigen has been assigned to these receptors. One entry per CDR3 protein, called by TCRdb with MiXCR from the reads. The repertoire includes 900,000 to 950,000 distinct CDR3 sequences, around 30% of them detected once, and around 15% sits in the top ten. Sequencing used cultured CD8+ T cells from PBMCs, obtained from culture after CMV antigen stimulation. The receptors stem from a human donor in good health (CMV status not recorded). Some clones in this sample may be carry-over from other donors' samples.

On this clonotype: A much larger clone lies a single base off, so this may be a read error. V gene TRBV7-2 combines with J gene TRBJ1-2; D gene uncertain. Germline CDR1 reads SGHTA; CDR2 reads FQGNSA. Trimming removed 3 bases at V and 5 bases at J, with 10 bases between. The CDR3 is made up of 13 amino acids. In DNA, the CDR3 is TGTACCAGCAGCTTCCTCGGCTTGTATGGCTACACCTTC. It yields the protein CTSSFLGLYGYTF.

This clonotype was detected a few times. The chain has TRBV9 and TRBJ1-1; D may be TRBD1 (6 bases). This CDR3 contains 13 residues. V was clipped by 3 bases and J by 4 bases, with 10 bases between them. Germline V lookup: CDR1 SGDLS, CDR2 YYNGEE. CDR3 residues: CASSAGVVTEAFF. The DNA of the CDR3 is TGTGCCAGCAGCGCAGGGGTTGTCACTGAAGCTTTCTTT.

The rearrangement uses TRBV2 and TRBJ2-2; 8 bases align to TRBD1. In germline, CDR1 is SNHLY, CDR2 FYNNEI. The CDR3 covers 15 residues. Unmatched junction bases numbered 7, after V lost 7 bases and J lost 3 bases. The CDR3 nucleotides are TGTGCCAGCATTGACAGGGGTCGAGACACCGGGGAGCTGTTTTTT. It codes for CASIDRGRDTGELFF.

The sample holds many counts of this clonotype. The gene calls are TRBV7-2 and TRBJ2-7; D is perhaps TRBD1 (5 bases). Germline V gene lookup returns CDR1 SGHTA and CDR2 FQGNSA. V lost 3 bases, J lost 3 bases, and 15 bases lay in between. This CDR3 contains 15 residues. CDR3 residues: CASSFSQARGYEQYF. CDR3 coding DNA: TGTGCCAGCAGCTTTTCCCAAGCAAGGGGCTACGAGCAGTACTTC. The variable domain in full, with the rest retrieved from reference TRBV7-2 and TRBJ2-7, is GAGVSQSPSNKVTEKGKDVELRCDPISGHTALYWYRQSLGQGLEFLIYFQGNSAPDKSGLPSDRFSAERTGGSVSTLTIQRTQQEDSAVYLCASSFSQARGYEQYFGPGTRLTVT.

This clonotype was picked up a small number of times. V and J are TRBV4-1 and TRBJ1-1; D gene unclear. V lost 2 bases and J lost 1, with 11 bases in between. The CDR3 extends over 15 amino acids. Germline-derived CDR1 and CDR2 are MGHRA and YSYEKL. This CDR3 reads CASSQNNGWNTEAFF. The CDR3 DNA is TGCGCCAGCAGCCAAAACAACGGGTGGAACACTGAAGCTTTCTTT.

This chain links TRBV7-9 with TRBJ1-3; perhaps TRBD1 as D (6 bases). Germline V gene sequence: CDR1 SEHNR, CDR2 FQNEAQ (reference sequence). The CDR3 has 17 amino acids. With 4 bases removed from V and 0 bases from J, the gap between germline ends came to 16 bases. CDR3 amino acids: CASSSIDRDNSGNTIYF. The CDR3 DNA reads TGTGCCAGCAGCTCCATAGATCGGGACAACTCTGGAAACACCATATATTTT.

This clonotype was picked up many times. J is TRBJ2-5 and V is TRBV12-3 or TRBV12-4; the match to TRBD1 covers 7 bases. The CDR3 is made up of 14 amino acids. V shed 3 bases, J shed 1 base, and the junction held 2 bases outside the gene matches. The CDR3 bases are TGTGCCAGCAGTTTCGGGACAGTCCAAGAGACCCAGTACTTC. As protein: CASSFGTVQETQYF.

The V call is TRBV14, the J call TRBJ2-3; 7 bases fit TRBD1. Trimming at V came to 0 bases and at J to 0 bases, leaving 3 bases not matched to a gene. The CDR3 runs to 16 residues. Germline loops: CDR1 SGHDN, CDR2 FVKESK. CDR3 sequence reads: CASSQDRDRSTDTQYF. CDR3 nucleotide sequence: TGTGCCAGCAGCCAAGACCGGGACAGAAGCACAGATACGCAGTATTTT.

The CDR3 nucleotides read TGTGCCAGCAGCCCTACTGAGTTCACAGATACGCAGTATTTT. Protein sequence: CASSPTEFTDTQYF. This sequence joins TRBV14 and TRBJ2-3; D gene uncertain. Between the trimmed V and J ends, which lost 4 bases and 2 bases, there was a span of 10 bases. This CDR3 is built from 14 residues. Germline loops: CDR1 SGHDN, CDR2 FVKESK.

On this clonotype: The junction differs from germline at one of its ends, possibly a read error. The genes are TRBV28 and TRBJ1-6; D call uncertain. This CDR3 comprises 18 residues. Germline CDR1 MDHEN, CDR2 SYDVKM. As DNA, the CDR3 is TGTGCCAGCAGTCAAGGGCCCAGGCGGAGCTCCTATGATTCACCCCTCCACTTT. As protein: CASSQGPRRSSYDSPLHF.